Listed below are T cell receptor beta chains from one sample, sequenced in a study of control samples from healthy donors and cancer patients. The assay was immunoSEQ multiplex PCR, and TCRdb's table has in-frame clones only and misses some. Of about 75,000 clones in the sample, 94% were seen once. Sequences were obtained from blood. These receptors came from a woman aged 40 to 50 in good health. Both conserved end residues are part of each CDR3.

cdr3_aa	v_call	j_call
CASSPRLAFTDTQYF	TRBV6-2/TRBV6-3	TRBJ2-3
CASSAVSTGELFF	TRBV7-9	TRBJ2-2
CASSQQSQGNTEAFF	TRBV4-2	TRBJ1-1
CASRRDRQYGYTF	TRBV6-5	TRBJ1-2
CASSLVAGVTDTQYF	TRBV7-2	TRBJ2-3
CASSSLGQAYTDTQYF	TRBV6-5	TRBJ2-3
CASSAGGDRTF	TRBV9	TRBJ1-2
CASSFRTSGDNEQFF	TRBV5-8	TRBJ2-1
CASSLHRTSGGSGELFF	TRBV7-2	TRBJ2-2
CASSQDPSGGGETQYF	TRBV3-1/TRBV3-2	TRBJ2-5
CASSRQGDQPQHF	TRBV6-5	TRBJ1-5
CASSSRTDYNEQFF	TRBV5-4	TRBJ2-1
CASSETSKVTEAFF	TRBV2	TRBJ1-1
CASSRRGGSTDTQYF	TRBV4-2	TRBJ2-3
CASRTYGNQPQHF	TRBV12-3/TRBV12-4	TRBJ1-5
CASTGTSGRNEQFF	TRBV27	TRBJ2-1
CASRLTQYSNQSQHF	TRBV6-5	TRBJ1-5
CASSPRTSGIYEQYF	TRBV7-9	TRBJ2-7
CASSPGYPGELFF	TRBV18	TRBJ2-2
CASSFREQFF	TRBV28	TRBJ2-1
CASGLGTDTQYF	TRBV11-2	TRBJ2-3
CSASARSGGARTQYF	TRBV20-1	TRBJ2-3